The clone carrying this TCR beta chain has more than one count but fewer than ten. The antigen remains unidentified. Sorted populations all had greater than 98% purity. This sample is drawn from a study of beta chain features in type 1 diabetes. Findings and caveats of the study: When VDJ junctions were examined, type 1 diabetes patients showed fewer insertions and more deletions. The question left open here concerned HLA type influencing TCRB rearrangement.

V shed 7 bases and J 3 bases; nucleotides not matched to a gene: 15. CDR3 length equals 16 residues. The germline V gene has CDR1 SGHRS and CDR2 YFSETQ. Every bit of the isolated RNA underwent reverse transcription, so sequencing read expressed TCRB transcripts. The repertoire was sequenced with immunoSEQ multiplex PCR; TCRdb's copy has only in-frame clones and lacks some. The data contain approximately 84,000 clones, under 35% of them singletons. The chain joins TRBV5-1 to TRBJ2-7; the match to TRBD2 covers 8 bases. Specimen: stem cell memory CD4+ T cells from blood. This sequence originates from a woman under 30 in good health. The CDR3: CASAGGPGGSLYEQYF. CDR3 DNA sequence: TGCGCCAGCGCGGGGGGACCGGGAGGGTCCCTCTACGAGCAGTACTTC.